This T cell receptor beta chain was observed in a study of control samples from healthy donors and cancer patients. This CDR3 contains 11 residues. Deletions cut 5 bases from V and 7 bases from J, with 8 bases between. Per the germline V gene, CDR1 is MDHEN and CDR2 is SYDVKM. TCRdb's copy holds only in-frame clones and misses some; the assay was immunoSEQ multiplex PCR. The sample shows tens of thousands of clones, around 86% of them seen only once. The sequencing input was PBMCs. The sequence came from a woman aged 50 to 60 with lung cancer. V gene TRBV28 combines with J gene TRBJ1-2, with D unclear. The CDR3 is CASSPTGGYTF. CDR3 bases: TGTGCCAGCAGTCCGACGGGTGGCTACACCTTC.